This T cell receptor beta chain is from a study of tumor-infiltrating lymphocytes in primary liver carcinoma (dated 2017 in TCRdb). Background for the entire study: Hepatocellular carcinoma (four) or combined HCC and intrahepatic cholangiocarcinoma (one) was present in the five patients, who were three men and two women aged 30 to 69 years. Agilent mRNA microarray profiling was performed on the 25 tumor region samples to relate TCRbeta repertoire diversity to the local molecular phenotype. A total of approximately 35 specimens from 5 patients, comprising some 25 tumor regions, 5 adjacent noncancerous liver tissues and 5 peripheral blood samples, were covered by TCRbeta repertoire sequencing. High reproducibility was observed for the technical replicate repertoires, with mean shared-clone rates about 0.92 and correlation coefficients above 0.95. Samples yielded roughly 3.65 to 7.13 million productive TCRbeta reads; read depth did not differ significantly between tissue types. The tumors of the five patients were staged as T1-T3 N0M0, with maximum diameters ranging from 4.2 to 10 cm. Across five regions of each liver tumor, along with adjacent normal tissue and blood, the study brought together TCRbeta repertoire sequencing, expression microarrays and whole-exome sequencing. What the work shows at the level of the full study, not this receptor alone: Because only the TCR beta chain was sequenced and unpaired alpha chains were not captured, true repertoire diversity is likely underestimated. Only roughly 7-24% of top clones appeared in all five regions of a tumor, which suggests that tumor-infiltrating T cells are spatially heterogeneous. With just a handful of patients in the study, the authors point out that the findings should be validated in a larger study. A significantly larger repertoire fraction was made up by the top 250 clones in tumors than in blood (p = 0.039). Since the samples were bulk and unsorted, there was no way to compare CD4+ and CD8+ T cell repertoires. Repertoire overlap was found to be higher between tumor regions (mean around 36%) than between tumor-adjacent (around 17%) or tumor-blood (around 15%) pairs, consistent with antigen-driven expansion.

The CDR3 goes from the cysteine to the phenylalanine over 16 residues. The read is trimmed to its CDR3 DNA, 48 bases read in frame from base 1. From the germline V gene, CDR1 is SGHAT and CDR2 is FQNNGV. For this clonotype: Which antigen it targets is not known. One end of the junction is discordant with germline, which a read error may explain.

A constant-region primer and ProtoScript II reverse transcriptase were used to reverse-transcribe TCRbeta-specific cDNA from 500 ng total RNA. Three nested multiplex PCR rounds, following a slightly modified ARM-PCR procedure, were used to build the TCRbeta libraries. Multiplex TRBV1-TRBV30 forward primers and a Cbeta reverse primer were used in the first two PCR rounds, each of which was run for 9 to 11 cycles. Sample barcodes and Illumina adapters were added in a final 25-cycle PCR with Deep VentR polymerase. Amplicons of 200-500 bp were gel-purified with a QIAquick gel extraction kit before sequencing. TCRbeta amplicons were sequenced on an Illumina HiSeq 2500 with 250-bp paired-end reads. On the study's bioinformatics: Trimmomatic v0.33 was used to quality-trim the reads, and FLASH v1.2.11 was used to merge paired reads so that full CDR3 sequences could be recovered. MiGEC v1.2.1b assigned V, D and J germline segments to the rearranged TCRbeta sequences. VDJtools v1.0.0 computed clonotype statistics and Shannon-Wiener diversity indices. Except for diversity analysis, only the 250 most abundant clonotypes of each sample were used in subsequent analyses to reduce sampling bias. TCRdb trimmed public reads at Q25 via fastp, called clones via MiXCR and kept in-frame beta chains. Rows are combined by CDR3 protein, so each entry shows the most common genes and DNA. The V and J calls reflect TCRdb's pipeline rather than the authors' work. Here the sample has roughly 200,000 distinct CDR3 sequences; 85% occur a single time. Approximately 18% of the sample is taken by the ten largest.

Without any cell sorting, total RNA and DNA were co-extracted from roughly 20-30 mg of bulk tissue using the AllPrep DNA/RNA mini kit. Roughly 5 patients with histopathologically diagnosed primary liver carcinoma underwent surgical resection in China between November 2015 and March 2016. At the time of sampling, the patients had chronic HBV infection and had not received any treatment. Each tumor was sampled at five spatially separated regions: the tumor centre plus the superior, inferior, left-lateral and right-lateral poles. According to histology, viable tumor cells made up more than 85% of every tumor sample. Fresh tumor and adjacent tissue pieces were bisected; one half was stored in RNAlater at -80°C, the other sent for histology.

The source is a man aged 35-49 years with primary liver carcinoma and hepatitis B virus infection. The chain uses TRBV11-2 and TRBJ2-3, and TRBD2 matches 8 of the central bases. The sequencing input was tumor tissue from primary liver carcinoma. The CDR3 protein: CAGTLQAGVSTDTQYF. At the DNA level, the sequence is TGCGCCGGCACCTTACAAGCGGGAGTCAGCACAGATACGCAGTATTTT. The variable domain in full, with residues beyond the CDR3 obtained from the reference TRBV11-2 and TRBJ2-3 genes, is EAGVAQSPRYKIIEKRQSVAFWCNPISGHATLYWYQQILGQGPKLLIQFQNNGVVDDSQLPKDRFSAERLKGVDSTLKIQPAKLEDSAVYLCAGTLQAGVSTDTQYFGPGTRLTVL.